These 18 T cell receptor beta chains originate from one sample sequenced in a study of cytomegalovirus exposure and HLA in healthy donors. A multiplex PCR was run with 60 Vbeta primers and 13 Jbeta primers. Produced via immunoSEQ multiplex PCR; TCRdb's table is partial and in-frame only. This sample lists 150,000 to 200,000 clones; its ten largest clones have 1% to 1.5%. Sequenced input: PBMCs. These receptors all come from a woman in her sixties or seventies in good health and CMV-seronegative.

The chain carries TRBV19 and TRBJ1-1; D ambiguous. CDR3 length equals 15 residues. The germline V and J ends were trimmed by 8 bases and 1 base, with 17 bases remaining between them. CDR1 is LNHDA, CDR2 SQIVND, per germline (reference sequence). The CDR3 coding sequence is TGTGCCAGTCATCCTCGACGGGTCCCGAACACTGAAGCTTTCTTT. This encodes CASHPRRVPNTEAFF.

The gene calls are TRBV5-1 and TRBJ1-1; 9 nucleotides agree with TRBD1. In germline, CDR1 is SGHRS, CDR2 YFSETQ. The CDR3 consists of 14 residues. The V segment lost 4 bases and the J segment 4 bases; nucleotides outside the gene matches: 5. CDR3 coding DNA: TGCGCCAGCAGCCCCGACAGGGGGGGCACTGAAGCTTTCTTT. Translated, it gives CASSPDRGGTEAFF.

This chain joins TRBV11-2 and TRBJ1-6; D is uncertain. The CDR3 is made up of 13 amino acids. The V and J ends lost 6 bases and 9 bases respectively, with 12 bases between them. The germline V gene encodes CDR1 SGHAT and CDR2 FQNNGV. The DNA for the CDR3 is TGTGCCAGCAGTCGGACTCTAGTTTCACCCCTCCACTTT. Translated, it gives CASSRTLVSPLHF.

The V gene is TRBV4-2, the J gene TRBJ2-1; tentatively, D is TRBD1 (6 bases). This CDR3 has 13 residues. The germline V gene encodes CDR1 LGHNA and CDR2 YNFKEQ. Trimming pared 3 bases from V and 10 bases from J, leaving 13 bases between. The CDR3 loop reads CASSQNRVGEQFF. CDR3 bases: TGTGCCAGCAGCCAGAACAGGGTCGGGGAGCAGTTCTTC.

The rearrangement joins TRBV2 to TRBJ2-7, with 7 bases fitting TRBD1. Germline V gene lookup returns CDR1 SNHLY and CDR2 FYNNEI. The CDR3 is 12 amino acids. V lost 6 bases to trimming and J lost 3 bases; unmatched junction nucleotides: 2. CDR3 DNA sequence: TGTGCCAGCAGGGACAGGAACTACGAGCAGTACTTC. It specifies CASRDRNYEQYF. The complete variable domain, with remaining parts taken from reference TRBV2 and TRBJ2-7, reads EPEVTQTPSHQVTQMGQEVILRCVPISNHLYFYWYRQILGQKVEFLVSFYNNEISEKSEIFDDQFSVERPDGSNFTLKIRSTKLEDSAMYFCASRDRNYEQYFGPGTRLTVT.

The genes are TRBV30 and TRBJ2-5; TRBD2 is a possible D gene (5 bases). The CDR3 contains 13 residues. CDR1 GTSNPN and CDR2 SVGIG come from the germline V gene (reference sequence). Trimming took 0 bases from V and 4 from J, leaving 9 bases between them. The CDR3 coding sequence is TGTGCCTGGAGTGTGGGAGCGATAGAGACCCAGTACTTC. Amino acid sequence: CAWSVGAIETQYF.

The V call is TRBV5-1, the J call TRBJ2-5, with a weak D call TRBD1 (5 bases). V was trimmed by 6 bases and J by 2 bases, leaving 14 bases between them. Germline V CDR1 and CDR2: SGHRS, YFSETQ. This CDR3 has 14 amino acids. CDR3 in DNA: TGCGCCAGCAAATTACCCGACAGACAAGAGACCCAGTACTTC. Protein sequence: CASKLPDRQETQYF.

J is TRBJ1-4 and V is TRBV27; 7 bases are shared with TRBD1. Germline V gene sequence: CDR1 MNHEY, CDR2 SMNVEV (reference sequence). J was trimmed by 6 bases and V by 8 bases; bases with no gene match: 6. This CDR3 is built from 13 residues. The CDR3 DNA follows: TGTGCCAGCTTAGACAGGGAGGATGAAAAACTGTTTTTT. Residues: CASLDREDEKLFF. Complete variable domain (other parts from reference TRBV27 and TRBJ1-4): EAQVTQNPRYLITVTGKKLTVTCSQNMNHEYMSWYRQDPGLGLRQIYYSMNVEVTDKGDVPEGYKVSRKEKRNFPLILESPSPNQTSLYFCASLDREDEKLFFGSGTQLSVL.

The chain joins TRBV6-6 to TRBJ2-2; D might be TRBD2 (5 bases). The CDR3 extends over 14 amino acids. The V end was cut by 7 bases, the J end by 6 bases, with 15 bases between. Germline V gene sequence: CDR1 MNHNY, CDR2 SVGAGI (reference sequence). The CDR3 sequence: CASTSRVGAGELFF. The CDR3 nucleotides read TGTGCCAGCACCTCCCGGGTGGGAGCCGGGGAGCTGTTTTTT.

The chain employs TRBV7-2 and TRBJ2-7, with 8 positions matching TRBD1. Germline V CDR1 and CDR2: SGHTA, FQGNSA. CDR3 length: 15 residues. The V and J ends lost 1 base and 0 bases, in that order; junction bases with no gene match: 2. CDR3 sequence: CASSLGQGISYEQYF. The DNA of the CDR3 is TGTGCCAGCAGCTTAGGACAGGGGATCTCCTACGAGCAGTACTTC.

The V and J genes are TRBV9 and TRBJ2-7; the D gene is possibly TRBD2 (7 bases). The CDR3 runs to 14 residues. CDR1 SGDLS and CDR2 YYNGEE come from the germline V gene. V was clipped by 0 bases and J by 3 bases, with 10 bases between them. The CDR3 coding sequence is TGTGCCAGCAGCGTAGGCGGGGGCCTCTACGAGCAGTACTTC. This codes for CASSVGGGLYEQYF.

The chain links TRBV5-1 to TRBJ2-7; 8 nucleotides line up with TRBD2. From germline, CDR1 is SGHRS and CDR2 YFSETQ. The trim removed 2 bases at V and 2 bases at J, leaving 3 bases unmatched. CDR3 length: 14 amino acids. CDR3: CASSFSGVPYEQYF. Written as DNA, the CDR3 is TGCGCCAGCAGCTTTAGCGGGGTACCCTACGAGCAGTACTTC.

The chain is built from TRBV2 and TRBJ2-1; 8 bases map to TRBD2. The V gene's germline CDR1 is SNHLY and CDR2 FYNNEI. There are 12 residues in the CDR3. Losses at the gene ends were 6 bases for V and 15 bases for J; bases not matched to a gene: 10. The CDR3: CASSPLAGWRFF. The CDR3 nucleotides read TGTGCCAGCAGCCCATTAGCGGGATGGCGGTTCTTC.

This chain uses TRBV6-1 with TRBJ2-7; possibly TRBD2 for D (5 bases). V shed 8 bases and J shed 4 bases, with 9 bases lying between them. CDR3 length: 11 amino acids. Germline V gene sequence: CDR1 MNHNS, CDR2 SASEGT. The CDR3 nucleotides are TGTGCCAGCTCGACGGGGTACGAGCAGTACTTC. It encodes CASSTGYEQYF.

The chain has TRBV12-5 and TRBJ2-2; 7 nucleotides match TRBD1. Germline lookup yields CDR1 LGHNT and CDR2 FRNRAP. The V and J ends lost 1 base and 1 base, in that order; junction bases with no gene match: 9. This CDR3 comprises 18 residues. The CDR3 loop is CASGLAQKRQGNTGELFF. CDR3 in DNA: TGTGCTAGTGGTTTGGCACAAAAAAGACAGGGGAACACCGGGGAGCTGTTTTTT. Supplemented by reference TRBV12-5 and TRBJ2-2, the full variable domain reads DARVTQTPRHKVTEMGQEVTMRCQPILGHNTVFWYRQTMMQGLELLAYFRNRAPLDDSGMPKDRFSAEMPDATLATLKIQPSEPRDSAVYFCASGLAQKRQGNTGELFFGEGSRLTVL.

This chain joins TRBV9 and TRBJ2-3; TRBD2 agrees at 8 bases. The CDR3 extends over 14 amino acids. The ends lost 0 bases at V and 5 bases at J; junction bases unmatched: 2. Germline CDR1 SGDLS, CDR2 YYNGEE. The chain's CDR3 is CASSVASGGDTQYF. The CDR3 nucleotides read TGTGCCAGCAGCGTAGCCAGCGGGGGAGATACGCAGTATTTT.

Here the CDR3 reads CASKSSGGDGYTF. In DNA form, the CDR3 reads TGTGCCAGCAAATCGTCCGGGGGGGATGGCTACACCTTC. The chain combines TRBV6-6 with TRBJ1-2, with a tentative D call TRBD1 (5 bases). Germline V gene lookup returns CDR1 MNHNY and CDR2 SVGAGI (reference sequence). V was pared by 7 bases and J by 6 bases, with 15 bases between. The CDR3 is 13 residues long.

This rearrangement joins TRBV15 to TRBJ2-3, with D hard to call. Germline values: CDR1 LNHNV, CDR2 YYDKDF (reference sequence). The CDR3 has 16 residues. Trimming stripped 0 bases from V and 0 bases from J, with 10 bases between. DNA of the CDR3: TGTGCCACCAGCAGAGATTTGGGCAGTAGCACAGATACGCAGTATTTT. Translating it yields CATSRDLGSSTDTQYF.